Each of the 24 T cell receptor beta chains below was sequenced from the same sample in a study of shared clonotypes between healthy human individuals. Clones were read by immunoSEQ multiplex PCR, and TCRdb kept only the in-frame ones, dropping some. The sample carries about 680,000 clones, around 73% recorded once. The sample consisted of memory CD4+ T cells sorted from blood. Noted subset: CD45RA-negative fraction. The receptors stem from a woman under 40 in good health.

This clone was detected ten times or more. The chain couples TRBV15 to TRBJ1-1, with D possibly being TRBD1 (6 bases). Germline V lookup: CDR1 LNHNV, CDR2 YYDKDF (reference sequence). The ends were cut back, 0 bases at V and 4 bases at J, with 18 bases in the middle. This CDR3 spans 17 amino acids. CDR3 in DNA: TGTGCCACCAGCAGAGATCCGGAGGCATTAGGGGGCACTGAAGCTTTCTTT. This sequence encodes CATSRDPEALGGTEAFF. Drawing the rest from reference TRBV15 and TRBJ1-1, the complete variable domain is DAMVIQNPRYQVTQFGKPVTLSCSQTLNHNVMYWYQQKSSQAPKLLFHYYDKDFNNEADTPDNFQSRRPNTSFCFLDIRSPGLGDTAMYLCATSRDPEALGGTEAFFGQGTRLTVV.

CDR3 DNA sequence: TGTGCCAGCTCATTAGGACTAGGAGCAAAAGAGCAGTACTTC. It specifies CASSLGLGAKEQYF. This chain connects TRBV18 to TRBJ2-7; 7 bases agree with TRBD2. With 5 bases clipped from V and 7 bases from J, the junction kept 11 bases outside the gene matches. This CDR3 comprises 14 residues. Germline loops: CDR1 KGHSH, CDR2 LQKENI.

The rearrangement uses TRBV14 and TRBJ1-3, with 9 nucleotides matching TRBD1. CDR1 SGHDN and CDR2 FVKESK come from the germline V gene. This CDR3 contains 17 residues. Unmatched junction bases numbered 6, after V lost 3 bases and J lost 0 bases. This chain's CDR3 is CASSHTGQGGSGNTIYF. The CDR3 nucleotides read TGTGCCAGCAGCCACACGGGACAGGGAGGCTCTGGAAACACCATATATTTT.

This clone was seen only a few times. The rearrangement links TRBV7-7 to TRBJ2-1, with 9 bases that match TRBD2. Unmatched junction bases numbered 6, after V lost 5 bases and J lost 4 bases. This CDR3 is 15 amino acids long. CDR1 and CDR2 (germline): SSHAT, FNYEAQ (reference sequence). CDR3: CASSQGTSLYNEQFF. CDR3 bases: TGTGCCAGCAGCCAGGGGACTAGCTTGTACAATGAGCAGTTCTTC.

This clone appeared a few times. V and J are TRBV5-1 and TRBJ2-2; a weak D match, TRBD1 (6 bases). The CDR3 contains 14 residues. V lost 6 bases and J lost 3, with 12 bases in between. CDR1 SGHRS and CDR2 YFSETQ come from the germline V gene. Here the CDR3 reads CASNQGSDTGELFF. In DNA form, the CDR3 reads TGCGCCAGCAATCAGGGGTCAGACACCGGGGAGCTGTTTTTT.

The CDR3 coding sequence is TGTGCCAGCAGTGAAGCAACAGGGGGCTCGAACACCGGGGAGCTGTTTTTT. It is translated as CASSEATGGSNTGELFF. This sequence joins TRBV2 and TRBJ2-2; 9 nucleotides match TRBD1. V lost 0 bases and J lost 0; bases outside the gene matches: 2. The CDR3 loop spans 17 amino acids. CDR1 and CDR2 (germline): SNHLY, FYNNEI.

The chain recombines TRBV28 with TRBJ1-1, with D possibly being TRBD1 (6 bases). V was cut by 4 bases and J by 9 bases, with 15 bases left in between. CDR1 MDHEN and CDR2 SYDVKM come from the germline V gene. There are 13 residues in the CDR3. Here the CDR3 reads CASSSDYRVKAFF. CDR3 sequence (DNA): TGTGCCAGCAGTTCAGATTACAGGGTAAAAGCTTTCTTT.

The CDR3 loop reads CASSEMDRVQETQYF. The CDR3 DNA reads as TGTGCCAGCAGTGAAATGGACAGGGTACAAGAGACCCAGTACTTC. This sequence joins TRBV6-1 and TRBJ2-5, with 8 positions matching TRBD1. Per the germline V gene, CDR1 is MNHNS and CDR2 is SASEGT. This CDR3 has 15 amino acids. V shed 2 bases, J shed 2 bases, and the junction held 4 bases outside the gene matches.

The rearrangement links TRBV28 to TRBJ1-5, with D perhaps TRBD1 (6 bases). Germline CDR1 MDHEN, CDR2 SYDVKM. The CDR3 contains 17 residues. V dropped 5 bases and J dropped 0 bases, with 17 bases sitting between them. The CDR3 is CASSDPRTVYSNQPQHF. The CDR3, as DNA: TGTGCCAGCAGTGATCCCAGGACAGTGTATAGCAATCAGCCCCAGCATTTT.

About this clone itself: Other DNA sequences in this sample translate to the same CDR3. The V gene is TRBV5-1, the J gene TRBJ1-1; no clear D. Germline CDR1 and CDR2: SGHRS and YFSETQ. The V gene lost 0 bases and the J gene lost 5 bases, with 8 bases spanning the gap. The CDR3 is made up of 13 amino acids. CDR3 region: CASSLVAGTEAFF. CDR3 in DNA: TGCGCCAGCAGCTTGGTGGCGGGTACTGAAGCTTTCTTT.

The genes are TRBV5-1 and TRBJ1-4, with TRBD1 as a possible D gene (6 bases). This CDR3 has 15 amino acids. Germline CDR1 is SGHRS and CDR2 is YFSETQ. The V gene lost 3 bases and the J gene lost 8 bases, with 17 bases spanning the gap. CDR3 sequence reads: CASSWTGGGWEKLFF. DNA for the CDR3: TGCGCCAGCAGCTGGACCGGGGGCGGTTGGGAAAAACTGTTTTTT.

This clone has just a few counts. The chain joins TRBV5-6 to TRBJ2-3; D unresolved. Germline assignment: CDR1 SGHDT and CDR2 YYEEEE. V dropped 1 base and J dropped 7 bases, with 10 bases sitting between them. The CDR3 spans 13 residues. The CDR3 loop reads CASSLSRMNTQYF. The CDR3 DNA reads TGTGCCAGCAGCTTGTCCAGGATGAATACGCAGTATTTT.

The J gene is TRBJ2-1, the V gene TRBV2; perhaps TRBD2 as D (6 bases). The CDR3 spans 13 residues. Trimming shortened V by 8 bases and J by 4 bases, and 12 bases separated the two germline ends. Germline V gene sequence: CDR1 SNHLY, CDR2 FYNNEI. This chain's CDR3 is CASRREQYNEQFF. As DNA, the CDR3 is TGTGCCAGCCGTCGGGAGCAATACAATGAGCAGTTCTTC.

This sequence joins TRBV7-9 and TRBJ2-3; TRBD1 matches at 8 bases. The CDR3 totals 15 residues. J lost 2 bases, V lost 5 bases, and 6 bases had no gene match. Germline assignment: CDR1 SEHNR and CDR2 FQNEAQ (reference sequence). In nucleotides, the CDR3 is TGTGCCAGCAGCCCTCGGGACAGGTTCACAGATACGCAGTATTTT. Residues: CASSPRDRFTDTQYF.

V is TRBV7-8 and J is TRBJ2-1, with D perhaps given as TRBD1 or TRBD2 (5 bases each). CDR1 SGHVS and CDR2 FQNEAQ come from the germline V gene. CDR3 length: 15 amino acids. The V and J ends lost 3 bases and 3 bases respectively, with 12 bases between them. In nucleotides, the CDR3 is TGTGCCAGCAGCTTCCGGGACGGATACTACAATGAGCAGTTCTTC. It is translated as CASSFRDGYYNEQFF.

The chain combines TRBV4-2 with TRBJ1-1, with D maybe TRBD1 (5 bases). Germline-derived CDR1 and CDR2 are LGHNA and YNFKEQ. This CDR3 spans 14 amino acids. The V end was cut by 6 bases, the J end by 1 base, with 12 bases between. This CDR3 is CASRPGGENTEAFF. Here the CDR3 DNA reads TGTGCCAGCAGACCCGGAGGGGAGAACACTGAAGCTTTCTTT.

This chain uses TRBV7-9 with TRBJ2-3; 7 bases fit TRBD1. This CDR3 is 12 amino acids long. V was clipped by 5 bases and J by 5 bases; unmatched bases: 1. Germline CDR1 SEHNR, CDR2 FQNEAQ (reference sequence). The CDR3 DNA follows: TGTGCCAGCAGCCGGGACAGAGATACGCAGTATTTT. It yields the protein CASSRDRDTQYF.

As regards this clone: The sample has other DNA sequences that encode this CDR3 too. The V call is TRBV28, the J call TRBJ1-4; 7 bases line up with TRBD1. The J segment lost 4 bases and the V segment lost 4 bases, leaving 6 bases of the junction unmatched. The CDR3 runs 15 residues. Germline lookup yields CDR1 MDHEN and CDR2 SYDVKM. CDR3: CASSSPGQLNEKLFF. CDR3 coding DNA: TGTGCCAGCAGTTCCCCGGGACAGCTTAATGAAAAACTGTTTTTT.

The chain uses TRBV7-2 and TRBJ2-7; 10 bases agree with TRBD2. After removal of 5 bases from V and 7 bases from J, the junction contained 17 bases not matched to a gene. CDR3 length equals 17 residues. Looked up from germline, CDR1 is SGHTA and CDR2 is FQGNSA. CDR3 sequence (DNA): TGTGCCAGCAGCATGACCCGTGGGACTAGCGAGAGAGCTGAGCAGTACTTC. It encodes CASSMTRGTSERAEQYF.

This clone has only a few counts. This sequence joins TRBV29-1 and TRBJ1-2; D gene uncertain. The CDR3 is 15 amino acids. Germline V gene data show CDR1 as SQVTM and CDR2 as ANQGSEA. V dropped 5 bases and J dropped 4 bases, with 20 bases sitting between them. The CDR3 loop reads CSVSVSPTLSYGYTF. The CDR3 DNA is TGCAGCGTTTCCGTTTCCCCCACTCTTAGCTATGGCTACACCTTC.

Of note for this clone: An end of the junction does not agree with germline; a read error may underlie this. The CDR3 reads CARQQGGPSF. In DNA, the CDR3 is TGTGCCAGACAACAGGGGGGGCCATCTTTC. The chain links TRBV28 to TRBJ1-2, with 8 bases that match TRBD1. The CDR3 extends over 10 amino acids. Germline assignment: CDR1 MDHEN and CDR2 SYDVKM.

With respect to this clone: The same CDR3 arises from other DNA sequences in this sample as well. The chain couples TRBV6-6 to TRBJ1-1; D is perhaps TRBD1 (6 bases). Germline CDR1 is MNHNY and CDR2 is SVGAGI (reference sequence). CDR3 length equals 14 residues. V was cut by 2 bases and J by 3 bases, with 10 bases left in between. CDR3 residues: CASSYGGGDTEAFF. The CDR3 DNA follows: TGTGCCAGCAGTTACGGAGGGGGGGACACTGAAGCTTTCTTT.

At least ten counts were recorded for this clone. The gene calls are TRBV29-1 and TRBJ1-2; 7 bases are shared with TRBD1. Per the germline V gene, CDR1 is SQVTM and CDR2 is ANQGSEA. The CDR3 loop spans 18 amino acids. The trim removed 7 bases at V and 3 bases at J, leaving 23 bases unmatched. This CDR3 is CSAGVIRGAPDGHYGYTF. CDR3 DNA: TGCAGCGCCGGGGTCATCAGGGGGGCACCCGATGGCCACTATGGCTACACCTTC. Using reference TRBV29-1 and TRBJ1-2 for the parts outside the CDR3, the full variable domain is SAVISQKPSRDICQRGTSLTIQCQVDSQVTMMFWYRQQPGQSLTLIATANQGSEATYESGFVIDKFPISRPNLTFSTLTVSNMSPEDSSIYLCSAGVIRGAPDGHYGYTFGSGTRLTVV.

The rearrangement links TRBV7-3 to TRBJ1-1; a weak D match, TRBD1 (5 bases). V was cut by 0 bases and J by 5 bases, with 7 bases left in between. The CDR3 is 13 residues long. Germline lookup yields CDR1 SGHTA and CDR2 FQGTGA. In DNA form, the CDR3 reads TGTGCCAGCAGCTTAACTAAGGGGACTGAAGCTTTCTTT. As protein: CASSLTKGTEAFF.